The 10 T cell receptor beta chains below were found in one sample sequenced in a study of T cell changes during pregnancy in multiple sclerosis. Profiled with immunoSEQ multiplex PCR; TCRdb holds only in-frame clones, not every one. The table lists 75,000 to 95,000 clones, 85% to 95% of them singletons. This specimen was peripheral blood, taken before pregnancy. The origin of the receptors is a female donor with multiple sclerosis, enrolled in a pregnancy study.

In this sample, this clone turned up once. The genes are TRBV5-5 and TRBJ1-2; no clear D gene. The germline V and J ends were trimmed by 1 base and 2 bases, with 9 bases remaining between them. The CDR3 extends over 14 amino acids. The germline gives CDR1 SGHKS, CDR2 YYEKEE (reference sequence). This CDR3 reads CASSLRGRNYGYTF. Written as DNA, the CDR3 is TGTGCCAGCAGCTTGAGAGGGAGGAACTATGGCTACACCTTC.

This sequence joins TRBV5-1 and TRBJ1-1; TRBD1 is a possible D gene (6 bases). In germline, CDR1 is SGHRS, CDR2 YFSETQ. This CDR3 region has 13 residues. V was shortened by 3 bases and J by 4 bases, with 10 bases between the two germline ends. The CDR3 loop reads CASSYRVGTEAFF. As DNA, the CDR3 is TGCGCCAGCAGCTACAGGGTGGGCACTGAAGCTTTCTTT.

CDR3: CASSYGLTGGDYGYTF. CDR3 coding DNA: TGTGCCAGCAGTTACGGCTTGACAGGGGGAGACTATGGCTACACCTTC. The chain employs TRBV6-6 and TRBJ1-2; 9 bases match TRBD1. Unmatched junction bases numbered 7, after V lost 2 bases and J lost 3 bases. The germline V gene encodes CDR1 MNHNY and CDR2 SVGAGI (reference sequence). CDR3 length equals 16 residues.

V is TRBV19 and J is TRBJ2-7; TRBD2 might be the D (6 bases). V was shortened by 4 bases and J by 2 bases, with 12 bases between the two germline ends. The germline CDR1 and CDR2 sequences are LNHDA and SQIVND (reference sequence). The CDR3 length is 14 residues. CDR3 sequence reads: CASSNRESPYEQYF. In DNA form, the CDR3 reads TGTGCCAGTAGTAACCGGGAGTCTCCCTACGAGCAGTACTTC.

V usage is TRBV29-1 and J usage is TRBJ1-1; a weak D match, TRBD1 (5 bases). The CDR3 runs to 14 residues. CDR1 SQVTM and CDR2 ANQGSEA come from the germline V gene. The V gene lost 6 bases and the J gene lost 1 base, with 15 bases spanning the gap. For the CDR3, the DNA is TGCAGCGTACAACACCGGGGGGGGAACACTGAAGCTTTCTTT. Its protein is CSVQHRGGNTEAFF.

The rearrangement joins TRBV27 to TRBJ2-7; possible D gene TRBD1, 5 bases. Between the trimmed V and J ends, which lost 3 bases and 1 base, there was a span of 10 bases. The CDR3 is made up of 14 amino acids. Looked up from germline, CDR1 is MNHEY and CDR2 is SMNVEV (reference sequence). CDR3 protein: CASSFFDRSYEQYF. DNA for the CDR3: TGTGCCAGCAGTTTTTTCGACAGATCCTACGAGCAGTACTTC.

This clone has a single count. V is TRBV6-1 and J is TRBJ2-1; D might be TRBD1 (7 bases). V lost 7 bases, J lost 0 bases, and 13 bases lay in between. This CDR3 is 15 amino acids long. Germline CDR1 is MNHNS and CDR2 is SASEGT. CDR3 sequence: CASNWQGGSYNEQFF. The CDR3, as DNA: TGTGCCAGCAACTGGCAGGGGGGCTCCTACAATGAGCAGTTCTTC.

The chain combines TRBV18 with TRBJ2-7; D is unresolved. CDR3 length equals 15 residues. The V and J ends lost 5 bases and 4 bases respectively, with 18 bases between them. Germline V gives CDR1 KGHSH, CDR2 LQKENI. Written as DNA, the CDR3 is TGTGCCAGCTCAGACACACCCTCACTCCGGTACGAGCAGTACTTC. Translated, it gives CASSDTPSLRYEQYF.

The chain joins TRBV6-5 to TRBJ1-1, with a possible D match to TRBD1 (5 bases). Trimming pared 2 bases from V and 3 bases from J, leaving 16 bases between. CDR1 is MNHEY and CDR2 is SVGAGI in the germline V gene. This CDR3 has 16 residues. The CDR3 is CASSYGQGFFDTEAFF. In DNA, the CDR3 is TGTGCCAGCAGTTACGGTCAGGGTTTTTTCGACACTGAAGCTTTCTTT.

The J gene is TRBJ2-1, the V gene TRBV28, with 8 bases identical to TRBD2. The germline gives CDR1 MDHEN, CDR2 SYDVKM. The CDR3 totals 17 residues. The V and J ends lost 6 bases and 7 bases, in that order; junction bases with no gene match: 17. CDR3 sequence reads: CASSAGGLGRERNEQFF. The CDR3 bases are TGTGCCAGCAGCGCGGGAGGACTCGGGCGGGAGAGGAATGAGCAGTTCTTC.